Presented here are 4 T cell receptor beta chains from one specimen sequenced in a study of blood T cell repertoires in COVID-19. The data were produced by immunoSEQ multiplex PCR, yet TCRdb's version contains in-frame clones alone and is incomplete. The sample holds approximately 490,000 clones; 87% are singletons and the top ten take roughly 0.7%. Sample: PBMCs or T cells enriched from blood (not recorded which). These receptors were taken from a woman between 18 and 30 years old who had recovered from COVID-19.

This clone has just one count. This chain uses TRBV11-2 with TRBJ1-3; a weak D match, TRBD1 (6 bases). Per the germline V gene, CDR1 is SGHAT and CDR2 is FQNNGV. CDR3 length equals 15 residues. V was pared by 4 bases and J by 4 bases, with 14 bases between. The CDR3, as DNA: TGTGCCAGCAGCTCCCAGTGGGGGACAGGAAACACCATATATTTT. This encodes CASSSQWGTGNTIYF.

The chain combines TRBV6-6 with TRBJ1-2, with D tentatively TRBD1 (6 bases). Trimming cost V 7 bases and J 4 bases, with 19 bases left between them. Per germline, CDR1 MNHNY and CDR2 SVGAGI (reference sequence). The CDR3 sequence is 15 residues long. CDR3 protein: CASIPAADRSYGYTF. In DNA form, the CDR3 reads TGTGCCAGCATTCCCGCCGCCGACAGGTCCTATGGCTACACCTTC.

V usage is TRBV4-1 and J usage is TRBJ1-4, with D perhaps matching TRBD1 (5 bases). V was pared by 3 bases and J by 0 bases, with 26 bases between. CDR1 and CDR2 from the germline V gene are MGHRA and YSYEKL. The CDR3 runs 21 residues. The CDR3 sequence is CASSQVDPAVGWGATNEKLFF. DNA of the CDR3: TGCGCCAGCAGCCAGGTCGACCCCGCCGTTGGTTGGGGGGCAACTAATGAAAAACTGTTTTTT.

The rearrangement joins TRBV30 to TRBJ2-5; D is perhaps TRBD2 (5 bases). The CDR3 is 13 amino acids. CDR1 GTSNPN and CDR2 SVGIG come from the germline V gene (reference sequence). The ends were cut back, 2 bases at V and 2 bases at J, with 9 bases in the middle. The CDR3 DNA reads as TGTGCCTGGAGTATAAGAGGGCAAGAGACCCAGTACTTC. Residues: CAWSIRGQETQYF. Together with reference TRBV30 and TRBJ2-5, the CDR3 gives the full variable domain: SQTIHQWPATLVQPVGSPLSLECTVEGTSNPNLYWYRQAAGRGLQLLFYSVGIGQISSEVPQNLSASRPQDRQFILSSKKLLLSDSGFYLCAWSIRGQETQYFGPGTRLLVL.